The following is a T cell receptor (beta chain) sequence with its context. What antigen it recognizes has not been identified. Nothing much larger sits one base from this clone, and base qualities are not available. Sequencer: Illumina HiSeq 1500. The public reads were reprocessed in TCRdb via fastp at Q25 and MiXCR, keeping in-frame beta chains. Each record represents a unique CDR3 protein, reported with the most common genes and DNA among its rows. The sample table records 650,000 to 850,000 distinct CDR3 sequences; 29% of these occur just once. The top ten clones comprise less than 15% of the sample. The data are from a study of T cell repertoires in cytomegalovirus infection (dated by TCRdb to the late 2010s). Study-wide context: Peptide stimulations targeted recently identified HLA-C-restricted CMV epitopes, whose presentation resists viral immunomodulation, together with well-studied HLA-B-restricted epitopes. The HLA type of each donor mattered for the analysis, because public TCR beta signatures pointed to carriage of CMV infection along with the matching HLA type. On the study overall, not on this receptor specifically: The ex vivo response was dominated by HLA-C-restricted CMV-specific TCR beta clonotypes, and the single most frequent clonotype in two of eight donors was supplied by these HLA-C-restricted clonotypes. In both this cohort and an independent cohort of some 350 donors, the cumulative frequency of public TCR beta family members distinguished carriers of CMV infection plus the relevant HLA type.

From its cysteine to its phenylalanine, the CDR3 spans 14 amino acids. Only the CDR3 DNA stays, 42 bases, in frame from base 1. From the germline V gene (reference sequence), CDR1 is SEHNR and CDR2 is FQNEAQ. V drops 5 bases and J drops 2 bases, leaving 12 bases in between. This sample's treatment or condition label indicates: in vitro stimulation with specific CMV peptide epitopes to enrich CMV-specific T cells. This TCR was sampled from a human donor in good health (CMV status not recorded). Some clones in this sample may be carry-over from other donors' samples. Sequencing was performed on cultured CD8+ T cells from PBMCs, taken from culture after CMV antigen stimulation. The V gene is TRBV7-9 and the J gene is TRBJ2-5; the D element could tentatively be TRBD1 or TRBD2, as 5 bases agree for each. At the DNA level, the sequence is TGTGCCAGCAGCCTGCTGGGACCACAAGAGACCCAGTACTTC. This sequence encodes CASSLLGPQETQYF.